Below, one TCR beta chain is given with its context. Using immunoSEQ multiplex PCR, the repertoire was profiled, and TCRdb retains in-frame clones only, with some absent. The sample has around 200,000 clones, 90% to 95% seen once. The data derive from a study of control samples from healthy donors and cancer patients. This CDR3 has 15 amino acids. Germline CDR1 and CDR2: MNHEY and SVGEGT. The V segment lost 5 bases and the J segment 6 bases; nucleotides outside the gene matches: 11. V is TRBV6-2 or TRBV6-3 and J is TRBJ2-3; 7 bases match TRBD2. The sequencing input was blood. This receptor was identified in a man younger than 35 in good health. The CDR3 loop reads CASSLTSVTTDTQYF. The CDR3 nucleotides are TGTGCCAGCAGTCTTACTAGCGTGACTACCGATACGCAGTATTTT.